This entry lists 28 T cell receptor beta chains sequenced from one sample in a study of response to subunit inactivated influenza vaccine. TCRdb reprocessed the RT-PCR reads via MiXCR and lists one record per CDR3 protein. The table has approximately 730,000 distinct CDR3 sequences, roughly 14% seen once. The source material was PBMCs from blood, sampled around 14 days before vaccination. The receptor set was obtained from a man between 45 and 60 years old who received an inactivated influenza vaccine.

The J gene is TRBJ2-5, the V gene TRBV7-9, with 13 bases that match TRBD2. Per the germline V gene, CDR1 is SEHNR and CDR2 is FQNEAQ (reference sequence). This CDR3 has 17 amino acids. V was clipped by 5 bases and J by 5 bases; unmatched bases: 11. CDR3 in amino acids: CASSRRGLAGVRETQYF. The CDR3 DNA reads as TGTGCCAGCAGCCGCCGCGGACTAGCGGGGGTTCGGGAGACCCAGTACTTC.

This clonotype was seen more than once but under ten times. The chain joins TRBV15 to TRBJ2-3; no definite D call. The CDR3 length is 12 residues. V dropped 2 bases and J dropped 2 bases, with 2 bases sitting between them. Per germline, CDR1 LNHNV and CDR2 YYDKDF (reference sequence). The CDR3 DNA reads as TGTGCCACCAGCAGAAACACAGATACGCAGTATTTT. Encoded protein: CATSRNTDTQYF.

This clonotype came up a few times. This rearrangement joins TRBV20-1 to TRBJ1-2; 7 bases line up with TRBD1. The germline CDR1 and CDR2 sequences are DFQATT and SNEGSKA (reference sequence). J lost 4 bases, V lost 1 base, and 0 bases had no gene match. The CDR3 length is 12 residues. CDR3 DNA: TGCAGTGCTAGAGGACAGGGCTATGGCTACACCTTC. This translates into CSARGQGYGYTF.

This clonotype was picked up many times. The V and J genes are TRBV12-3 or TRBV12-4 and TRBJ1-2; a weak D match, TRBD1 (5 bases). This CDR3 region has 11 residues. The germline V and J ends were trimmed by 5 bases and 8 bases, with 9 bases remaining between them. CDR3 loop: CASSPGEGYTF. The CDR3 nucleotides are TGTGCCAGCAGTCCGGGGGAGGGCTACACCTTC.

The sample holds a few counts of this clonotype. V and J are TRBV6-1 and TRBJ2-7, with 7 bases identical to TRBD1. Trimming at V came to 6 bases and at J to 4 bases, leaving 6 bases not matched to a gene. The CDR3 has 13 residues. Germline V gene lookup returns CDR1 MNHNS and CDR2 SASEGT. The CDR3 nucleotides read TGTGCCAGCAGCACCGGGACAGAATACGAGCAGTACTTC. As protein: CASSTGTEYEQYF.

This clonotype was observed a handful of times. This chain connects TRBV7-9 to TRBJ2-2, with D possibly TRBD1 on 6 matching bases. The ends were cut back, 4 bases at V and 6 bases at J, with 9 bases in the middle. CDR1 and CDR2 (germline): SEHNR, FQNEAQ (reference sequence). The CDR3 sequence is 13 residues long. CDR3 protein: CASSYRQAGELFF. CDR3 nucleotide sequence: TGTGCCAGCAGCTACAGACAGGCCGGGGAGCTGTTTTTT.

This clonotype was seen ten or more times. The chain has TRBV20-1 and TRBJ1-2; 8 nucleotides match TRBD1. Germline loops: CDR1 DFQATT, CDR2 SNEGSKA (reference sequence). The V and J ends lost 3 bases and 7 bases, in that order; junction bases with no gene match: 4. The CDR3 extends over 12 amino acids. CDR3 sequence (DNA): TGCAGTGCTAGTCAGGGGGCAAGTGGCTACACCTTC. This encodes CSASQGASGYTF.

J is TRBJ1-1 and V is TRBV7-2; weak D call: TRBD1 (5 bases). The CDR3 has 14 amino acids. Germline V gives CDR1 SGHTA, CDR2 FQGNSA. Trimming left V 7 bases short and J 0 bases short, with 12 bases between. The CDR3 is CASNQDMMNTEAFF. DNA for the CDR3: TGTGCCAGCAATCAGGACATGATGAACACTGAAGCTTTCTTT.

The CDR3 bases are TGCGCCAGCAGCTTGGCGGGACGCGGCGTCTCCTACGAGCAGTACTTC. Residues: CASSLAGRGVSYEQYF. The rearrangement uses TRBV5-1 and TRBJ2-7, with D possibly being TRBD1 or TRBD2 (5 bases each). CDR3 length: 16 residues. The V gene's germline CDR1 is SGHRS and CDR2 YFSETQ. V lost 0 bases and J 0 bases, leaving 13 bases between the germline ends.

The sample holds many counts of this clonotype. This rearrangement joins TRBV27 to TRBJ2-7; TRBD1 matches 8 bases. CDR1 and CDR2 from the germline V gene are MNHEY and SMNVEV (reference sequence). Germline trimming cut 2 bases from V and 5 bases from J; bases unmatched to any gene: 11. This CDR3 is 16 amino acids long. CDR3 amino acids: CASSLVGQGSSDEQYF. For the CDR3, the DNA is TGTGCCAGCAGTTTAGTAGGACAGGGTTCATCGGACGAGCAGTACTTC.

The chain employs TRBV4-1 and TRBJ1-2; no definite D call. Trimming removed 0 bases at V and 0 bases at J, with 14 bases between. Per the germline V gene, CDR1 is MGHRA and CDR2 is YSYEKL. CDR3 size: 17 residues. Here the CDR3 reads CASSQDSQRTTNYGYTF. The CDR3 DNA follows: TGCGCCAGCAGCCAAGATTCCCAACGAACGACTAACTATGGCTACACCTTC.

The chain uses TRBV5-1 and TRBJ1-6, with D tentatively TRBD1 (6 bases). The germline CDR1 and CDR2 sequences are SGHRS and YFSETQ. The ends were cut back, 7 bases at V and 8 bases at J, with 13 bases in the middle. This CDR3 spans 13 amino acids. This CDR3 reads CASAQGRDSPLHF. The CDR3 DNA sequence: TGCGCCAGCGCACAGGGTAGAGATTCACCCCTCCACTTT.

The chain has TRBV20-1 and TRBJ2-1, with 9 bases fitting TRBD2. The CDR3 length is 19 residues. Germline CDR1 is DFQATT and CDR2 is SNEGSKA (reference sequence). J lost 4 bases, V lost 1 base, and 17 bases had no gene match. The CDR3 DNA is TGCAGTGCTAGAGTCGAGGGAGCTAGCGGGACTGGGTATTACAATGAGCAGTTCTTC. Translated: CSARVEGASGTGYYNEQFF.

This clonotype was seen at least ten times. The chain employs TRBV5-6 and TRBJ2-6; no definite D call. Germline lookup yields CDR1 SGHDT and CDR2 YYEEEE. The germline V and J ends were trimmed by 5 bases and 0 bases, with 3 bases remaining between them. This CDR3 is 13 amino acids long. CDR3 residues: CASRNSGANVLTF. The CDR3 DNA follows: TGTGCCAGCAGGAACTCTGGGGCCAACGTCCTGACTTTC.

This clonotype was seen more than once but under ten times. The V and J genes are TRBV4-3 and TRBJ2-7, with no clear D. The V gene lost 1 base and the J gene lost 3 bases, with 10 bases spanning the gap. Germline V gives CDR1 LGHNA, CDR2 YSLEER. This CDR3 has 14 residues. This chain's CDR3 is CASSQGIGFYEQYF. The CDR3 DNA is TGCGCCAGCAGCCAAGGTATCGGATTCTACGAGCAGTACTTC.

This clonotype was observed a few times. The chain uses TRBV18 and TRBJ1-1, with 7 bases that match TRBD1. V lost 6 bases and J lost 0; bases outside the gene matches: 7. This CDR3 is built from 15 residues. Germline V gene sequence: CDR1 KGHSH, CDR2 LQKENI. Here the CDR3 DNA reads TGTGCCAGCTCTCGACAGGGCTTTGTGAACACTGAAGCTTTCTTT. Translating gives CASSRQGFVNTEAFF. Full variable domain (remainder filled in from reference TRBV18 and TRBJ1-1): NAGVMQNPRHLVRRRGQEARLRCSPMKGHSHVYWYRQLPEEGLKFMVYLQKENIIDESGMPKERFSAEFPKEGPSILRIQQVVRGDSAAYFCASSRQGFVNTEAFFGQGTRLTVV.

This clonotype has a count of ten or more. The chain recombines TRBV28 with TRBJ2-7; no firm D call. Germline loops: CDR1 MDHEN, CDR2 SYDVKM. Trimming took off 6 bases at V and 2 bases at J, with 8 bases between the two ends. The CDR3 consists of 12 residues. The CDR3 DNA reads as TGTGCCAGCAGCCGCAGAACCTACGAGCAGTACTTC. Its protein is CASSRRTYEQYF.

The V call is TRBV2, the J call TRBJ2-7; the D gene is possibly TRBD2 (5 bases). CDR3 length equals 10 residues. The V and J ends lost 5 bases and 7 bases respectively, with 6 bases between them. In germline, CDR1 is SNHLY, CDR2 FYNNEI. The DNA for the CDR3 is TGTGCCAGCAGTCGGACTGAGCAGTACTTC. Translation gives CASSRTEQYF.

The chain is built from TRBV6-1 and TRBJ2-7; D is unresolved. The CDR3 loop spans 14 amino acids. Trimming removed 6 bases at V and 1 base at J, with 13 bases between. The germline gives CDR1 MNHNS, CDR2 SASEGT. The CDR3 DNA sequence: TGTGCCAGCAGCCCAGATTATACTTCCTACGAGCAGTACTTC. This translates into CASSPDYTSYEQYF.

The genes are TRBV3-1 and TRBJ1-3; D may be TRBD1 (6 bases). The CDR3 runs to 16 residues. V was trimmed by 3 bases and J by 1 base, leaving 13 bases between them. Per the germline V gene, CDR1 is LGHDT and CDR2 is YNNKEL (reference sequence). This CDR3 is CASSQGAFLSGNTIYF. CDR3 in DNA: TGTGCCAGCAGCCAGGGGGCCTTCTTATCTGGAAACACCATATATTTT.

Ten or more counts support this clonotype. The gene calls are TRBV2 and TRBJ2-2; perhaps D is TRBD1 or TRBD2 (5 bases each). The CDR3 contains 15 residues. The germline gives CDR1 SNHLY, CDR2 FYNNEI. V was cut by 4 bases and J by 4 bases, with 13 bases left in between. In DNA form, the CDR3 reads TGTGCCAGCAGTGTAAGGGGCGCGGGCACCGGGGAGCTGTTTTTT. Its protein product is CASSVRGAGTGELFF.

The gene calls are TRBV20-1 and TRBJ2-5, with D tentatively TRBD2 (5 bases). This CDR3 region has 15 residues. Germline V gene lookup returns CDR1 DFQATT and CDR2 SNEGSKA (reference sequence). Trimming pared 6 bases from V and 7 bases from J, leaving 24 bases between. The CDR3 DNA reads as TGCAGTGCCCCAGAGGGCGCCACCCCTGGTGGGACCCAGTACTTC. It codes for CSAPEGATPGGTQYF.

The chain uses TRBV12-3 or TRBV12-4 and TRBJ2-5, with 11 bases lining up with TRBD1. The junction had 4 bases not matched to a gene; V was cut back by 6 bases and J by 1 base. The CDR3 runs to 15 residues. This CDR3 reads CASRGGQGAQETQYF. The CDR3, as DNA: TGTGCCAGCAGAGGTGGACAGGGGGCCCAAGAGACCCAGTACTTC.

This clonotype has just a few counts. The rearrangement joins TRBV2 to TRBJ2-2; 8 bases are shared with TRBD1. Germline loops: CDR1 SNHLY, CDR2 FYNNEI. This CDR3 comprises 14 residues. V shed 6 bases and J 4 bases; nucleotides not matched to a gene: 4. For the CDR3, the DNA is TGTGCCAGCAGGGGGGACAGGACCACCGGGGAGCTGTTTTTT. The encoded protein is CASRGDRTTGELFF.

This clonotype came up many times. This rearrangement joins TRBV27 to TRBJ1-5; D is unclear. Trimming stripped 4 bases from V and 2 bases from J, with 3 bases between. The CDR3 sequence is 12 residues long. CDR1 and CDR2 (germline): MNHEY, SMNVEV (reference sequence). The CDR3 DNA reads TGTGCCAGCAGTTCCCGCAATCAGCCCCAGCATTTT. It is translated as CASSSRNQPQHF.

This clonotype showed up just a few times. The gene calls are TRBV14 and TRBJ2-7; D gene unclear. This CDR3 has 14 residues. V shed 0 bases and J shed 3 bases, with 9 bases lying between them. CDR1 and CDR2 (germline): SGHDN, FVKESK. The CDR3 region is CASSQEGRVYEQYF. CDR3 in DNA: TGTGCCAGCAGCCAAGAGGGCAGAGTCTACGAGCAGTACTTC.

The chain uses TRBV4-1 and TRBJ2-7, with 10 bases lining up with TRBD2. Germline assignment: CDR1 MGHRA and CDR2 YSYEKL. Trimming removed 5 bases from V and 4 bases from J; junction bases left unmatched: 8. The CDR3 covers 15 residues. The CDR3 sequence: CASSKIAGGRYEQYF. The CDR3 DNA is TGCGCCAGCAGCAAAATAGCGGGGGGCAGATACGAGCAGTACTTC.

In DNA, the CDR3 is TGCAGTGCTAGCCGGAGTCTTATGTACGAGCAGTACTTC. It translates to CSASRSLMYEQYF. This chain links TRBV20-1 with TRBJ2-7; D remains unclear. Germline CDR1 and CDR2: DFQATT and SNEGSKA (reference sequence). The V gene lost 3 bases and the J gene lost 4 bases, with 13 bases spanning the gap. The CDR3 is 13 residues long.